These 16 T cell receptor beta chains were sequenced from one sample in a study of blood T cell repertoires in COVID-19. The table came from immunoSEQ multiplex PCR; TCRdb's copy has only in-frame clones and leaves some out. The sample lists around 200,000 clones, 83% occurring once. Material for sequencing was peripheral blood. The receptors were gathered from a woman in her thirties with COVID-19, enrolled during active disease.

This rearrangement joins TRBV7-3 to TRBJ2-3, with 7 nucleotides matching TRBD2. Germline lookup yields CDR1 SGHTA and CDR2 FQGTGA. This CDR3 is 16 amino acids long. Trimming cost V 2 bases and J 1 base; bases outside gene matches: 6. In DNA, the CDR3 is TGTGCCAGCAGCTTACTGCGGGGAGGGGGCACAGATACGCAGTATTTT. This sequence encodes CASSLLRGGGTDTQYF. Drawing the rest from reference TRBV7-3 and TRBJ2-3, the complete variable domain is GAGVSQTPSNKVTEKGKYVELRCDPISGHTALYWYRQSLGQGPEFLIYFQGTGAADDSGLPNDRFFAVRPEGSVSTLKIQRTERGDSAVYLCASSLLRGGGTDTQYFGPGTRLTVL.

The V gene is TRBV9, the J gene TRBJ2-1; D is possibly TRBD1 (5 bases). Trimming pared 4 bases from V and 5 bases from J, leaving 16 bases between. CDR1 and CDR2 (germline): SGDLS, YYNGEE. This CDR3 contains 15 residues. In DNA, the CDR3 is TGTGCCAGCAGCCCCCTTTCCAGGGATGACAATGAGCAGTTCTTC. As protein: CASSPLSRDDNEQFF. The entire variable domain, with the rest obtained from reference TRBV9 and TRBJ2-1, is as follows: DSGVTQTPKHLITATGQRVTLRCSPRSGDLSVYWYQQSLDQGLQFLIQYYNGEERAKGNILERFSAQQFPDLHSELNLSSLELGDSALYFCASSPLSRDDNEQFFGPGTRLTVL.

The chain uses TRBV7-2 and TRBJ2-5; D is unclear. The CDR3 is 13 residues long. Trimming took 1 base from V and 2 from J, leaving 5 bases between them. Germline CDR1 reads SGHTA; CDR2 reads FQGNSA. CDR3 DNA: TGTGCCAGCAGCTTAGTTCATCAAGAGACCCAGTACTTC. It encodes CASSLVHQETQYF.

The chain carries TRBV7-2 and TRBJ2-7; 8 bases agree with TRBD2. V was clipped by 5 bases and J by 2 bases; unmatched bases: 8. From germline, CDR1 is SGHTA and CDR2 FQGNSA. The CDR3 sequence is 15 residues long. CDR3 coding DNA: TGTGCCAGCAGCCCCACGGGAGGGCCCGCCTACGAGCAGTACTTC. It yields the protein CASSPTGGPAYEQYF.

The chain links TRBV24-1 to TRBJ1-1; no reliable D call. The CDR3 has 10 residues. V lost 9 bases, J lost 6 bases, and 7 bases lay in between. Germline values: CDR1 KGHDR, CDR2 SFDVKD. This CDR3 reads CATWAPEAFF. The CDR3 region has the DNA TGTGCCACCTGGGCCCCTGAAGCTTTCTTT.

The chain couples TRBV5-4 to TRBJ2-5; 8 positions agree with TRBD2. The CDR3 is made up of 14 amino acids. After removal of 4 bases from V and 5 bases from J, the junction contained 7 bases not matched to a gene. The germline V gene encodes CDR1 SGHNT and CDR2 YYREEE (reference sequence). This CDR3 is CASSPVGGEETQYF. CDR3 DNA sequence: TGTGCCAGCAGCCCCGTCGGGGGGGAGGAGACCCAGTACTTC.

The chain is built from TRBV14 and TRBJ1-2, with D possibly being TRBD1 (6 bases). V was trimmed by 3 bases and J by 2 bases, leaving 7 bases between them. CDR1 SGHDN and CDR2 FVKESK come from the germline V gene. This CDR3 contains 13 residues. The CDR3 region is CASSQGANYGYTF. The CDR3 coding sequence is TGTGCCAGCAGCCAGGGGGCCAACTATGGCTACACCTTC.

This chain connects TRBV5-4 to TRBJ1-4; D is undetermined. Trimming stripped 1 base from V and 0 bases from J, with 10 bases between. CDR3 length: 16 amino acids. Germline loops: CDR1 SGHNT, CDR2 YYREEE (reference sequence). CDR3: CASSLNPGATNEKLFF. The CDR3 DNA reads TGTGCCAGCAGCTTGAATCCAGGTGCAACTAATGAAAAACTGTTTTTT.

The V and J genes are TRBV2 and TRBJ2-7; 8 bases fit TRBD1. After removal of 3 bases from V and 3 bases from J, the junction contained 10 bases not matched to a gene. The CDR3 covers 16 residues. The germline gives CDR1 SNHLY, CDR2 FYNNEI. CDR3 coding DNA: TGTGCCAGCAGTGATCCGACAGGGGACATGAACTACGAGCAGTACTTC. Its translation is CASSDPTGDMNYEQYF.

The J gene is TRBJ1-2, the V gene TRBV6-5; TRBD1 might be the D (6 bases). Germline V CDR1 and CDR2: MNHEY, SVGAGI. V lost 7 bases, J lost 4 bases, and 16 bases lay in between. The CDR3 length is 14 residues. CDR3 protein: CASTPQGSAYGYTF. DNA for the CDR3: TGTGCCAGCACCCCACAGGGATCGGCCTATGGCTACACCTTC.

Comment on this clone: One end of the junction varies from germline; a read error may be responsible. This chain joins TRBV5-4 and TRBJ2-7, with TRBD1 identical over 9 bases. This CDR3 spans 15 amino acids. The germline gives CDR1 SGHNT, CDR2 YYREEE (reference sequence). This CDR3 reads CASRLPGQGSYEQYF. Here the CDR3 DNA reads TGTGCCAGCCGCTTACCGGGACAGGGATCCTACGAGCAGTACTTC.

The rearrangement joins TRBV12-5 to TRBJ2-1; the match to TRBD2 covers 7 bases. Trimming took 8 bases from V and 0 from J; bases not matched to a gene: 19. Per germline, CDR1 LGHNT and CDR2 FRNRAP. The CDR3 loop spans 19 amino acids. The CDR3 region is CASSEHPSGRWSSYNEQFF. CDR3 in DNA: TGTGCTAGTTCAGAGCATCCCTCCGGGAGGTGGAGCTCCTACAATGAGCAGTTCTTC.

This sequence joins TRBV2 and TRBJ1-4, with D tentatively TRBD1 (6 bases). Germline CDR1 SNHLY, CDR2 FYNNEI. This CDR3 has 14 amino acids. V shed 6 bases and J shed 4 bases, with 12 bases lying between them. CDR3 loop: CASSRTVNNEKLFF. The CDR3 region has the DNA TGTGCCAGCAGCAGGACAGTTAATAATGAAAAACTGTTTTTT.

This sequence joins TRBV19 and TRBJ1-6; a weak D match, TRBD1 (5 bases). CDR1 is LNHDA and CDR2 is SQIVND in the germline V gene (reference sequence). CDR3 length: 15 amino acids. Trimming cost V 3 bases and J 8 bases, with 14 bases left between them. In DNA, the CDR3 is TGTGCCAGTAGTATGGGCAGGGTTGACGATTCACCCCTCCACTTT. Encoded protein: CASSMGRVDDSPLHF. The full variable domain, its missing parts supplied by reference TRBV19 and TRBJ1-6, is DGGITQSPKYLFRKEGQNVTLSCEQNLNHDAMYWYRQDPGQGLRLIYYSQIVNDFQKGDIAEGYSVSREKKESFPLTVTSAQKNPTAFYLCASSMGRVDDSPLHFGNGTRLTVT.

The rearrangement joins TRBV27 to TRBJ2-7; 8 bases line up with TRBD1. This CDR3 contains 14 residues. CDR1 MNHEY and CDR2 SMNVEV come from the germline V gene (reference sequence). V gave up 4 bases and J gave up 0 bases; unmatched junction bases: 2. In DNA, the CDR3 is TGTGCCAGCAGTTCCACAGGGGGCTCCTACGAGCAGTACTTC. Translated: CASSSTGGSYEQYF.

The chain has TRBV6-5 and TRBJ2-5, with TRBD1 identical over 12 bases. Per germline, CDR1 MNHEY and CDR2 SVGAGI. This CDR3 region has 16 residues. Trimming at V came to 2 bases and at J to 4 bases, leaving 5 bases not matched to a gene. The CDR3 coding sequence is TGTGCCAGCAGTTACGCCGGGACAGGGGGCTTAGAGACCCAGTACTTC. The encoded protein is CASSYAGTGGLETQYF.